Listed below are T cell receptor beta chains from one sample, sequenced in a study of T cells in Graves' hyperthyroidism and ophthalmopathy. From the multiplex PCR reads, TCRdb called clonotypes with MiXCR, one entry per CDR3 protein. The sample contains some 490,000 distinct CDR3 sequences, more than 15% of which appear only once. Sequencing was carried out using blood. These receptors all come from a woman between 25 and 40 years old with Graves' ophthalmopathy. Each CDR3 is given with its conserved first and last residue. D genes are given only for firm matches. Clone size is shown for a subset of rows, as once, few, many or a class of expanded clone.

D gene: TRBD1
clone size: -
J gene: TRBJ1-3
V gene: TRBV29-1
CDR3 protein: CSARAFPGQEFSGNTIYF
CDR3 DNA: TGCAGCGCTCGAGCCTTCCCGGGACAGGAGTTCTCTGGAAACACCATATATTTT

D gene: TRBD1
clone size: many
J gene: TRBJ2-1
V gene: TRBV28
CDR3 protein: CASSGQGNYEQFF
CDR3 DNA: TGTGCCAGCAGCGGACAGGGTAACTATGAGCAGTTCTTC

D gene: -
clone size: many
J gene: TRBJ2-1
V gene: TRBV7-2
CDR3 protein: CASSLGQPNEQFF
CDR3 DNA: TGTGCCAGCAGCTTAGGACAGCCTAATGAGCAGTTCTTC

D gene: TRBD2
clone size: -
J gene: TRBJ2-3
V gene: TRBV7-2
CDR3 protein: CASSFGLAEPPTDTQYF
CDR3 DNA: TGTGCCAGCAGCTTCGGACTAGCGGAACCCCCCACAGATACGCAGTATTTT

D gene: -
clone size: -
J gene: TRBJ1-1
V gene: TRBV7-3
CDR3 protein: CASSSTAKNTEAFF
CDR3 DNA: TGTGCCAGCAGCTCGACAGCTAAGAACACTGAAGCTTTCTTT

D gene: TRBD2
clone size: many
J gene: TRBJ2-5
V gene: TRBV12-3/TRBV12-4
CDR3 protein: CASSPSAGGRQTQYF
CDR3 DNA: TGTGCCAGCAGTCCTTCAGCGGGAGGGCGGCAGACCCAGTACTTC

D gene: -
clone size: many
J gene: TRBJ1-2
V gene: TRBV6-2/TRBV6-3
CDR3 protein: CASSIPPDRFNYGYTF
CDR3 DNA: TGTGCCAGCAGCATTCCCCCCGACAGATTCAACTATGGCTACACCTTC

D gene: TRBD1
clone size: many
J gene: TRBJ2-7
V gene: TRBV29-1
CDR3 protein: CSVWTGSSYEQYF
CDR3 DNA: TGCAGCGTTTGGACAGGCAGCTCCTACGAGCAGTACTTC

D gene: -
clone size: many
J gene: TRBJ2-1
V gene: TRBV28
CDR3 protein: CASGPWNEQFF
CDR3 DNA: TGTGCCAGCGGACCCTGGAATGAGCAGTTCTTC

D gene: -
clone size: few
J gene: TRBJ1-5
V gene: TRBV7-8
CDR3 protein: CASSGRTAQPQHF
CDR3 DNA: TGTGCCAGCAGCGGGAGGACAGCACAGCCCCAGCATTTT

D gene: -
clone size: many
J gene: TRBJ2-3
V gene: TRBV4-3
CDR3 protein: CASSQEGRYTDTQYF
CDR3 DNA: TGCGCCAGCAGCCAAGAAGGGCGGTATACAGATACGCAGTATTTT

D gene: -
clone size: many
J gene: TRBJ1-1
V gene: TRBV27
CDR3 protein: CASSSIGNTEAFF
CDR3 DNA: TGTGCCAGCAGTTCGATAGGGAACACTGAAGCTTTCTTT

D gene: -
clone size: many
J gene: TRBJ2-3
V gene: TRBV12-3/TRBV12-4
CDR3 protein: CASSFGLATDTQYF
CDR3 DNA: TGTGCCAGCAGTTTCGGGCTGGCCACAGATACGCAGTATTTT

D gene: -
clone size: many
J gene: TRBJ2-2
V gene: TRBV5-5
CDR3 protein: CASSFYVNTGELFF
CDR3 DNA: TGTGCCAGCAGCTTTTATGTGAACACCGGGGAGCTGTTTTTT

D gene: -
clone size: -
J gene: TRBJ2-2
V gene: TRBV7-8
CDR3 protein: CASSHYRDFAGELFF
CDR3 DNA: TGTGCCAGCAGCCACTACAGGGACTTCGCCGGGGAGCTGTTTTTT

D gene: TRBD1
clone size: -
J gene: TRBJ1-1
V gene: TRBV20-1
CDR3 protein: CSARTGAYTEAFF
CDR3 DNA: TGCAGTGCTAGGACAGGGGCTTACACTGAAGCTTTCTTT

D gene: -
clone size: many
J gene: TRBJ2-1
V gene: TRBV19
CDR3 protein: CASTRQGERDNEQFF
CDR3 DNA: TGTGCCAGTACCCGCCAGGGGGAGCGGGACAATGAGCAGTTCTTC

D gene: -
clone size: many
J gene: TRBJ1-1
V gene: TRBV6-2/TRBV6-3
CDR3 protein: CASSWRLVNTEAFF
CDR3 DNA: TGTGCCAGCAGTTGGCGGTTGGTGAACACTGAAGCTTTCTTT

D gene: TRBD1
clone size: -
J gene: TRBJ1-3
V gene: TRBV29-1
CDR3 protein: CSVEDQGGLGNTIYF
CDR3 DNA: TGCAGCGTTGAAGATCAGGGGGGGCTTGGAAACACCATATATTTT

D gene: TRBD2
clone size: few
J gene: TRBJ2-5
V gene: TRBV7-9
CDR3 protein: CASSKTSGRPHQETQYF
CDR3 DNA: TGTGCCAGCAGCAAGACTAGCGGGAGGCCCCACCAAGAGACCCAGTACTTC

D gene: -
clone size: -
J gene: TRBJ2-3
V gene: TRBV15
CDR3 protein: CATSRDPASVDRDTQYF
CDR3 DNA: TGTGCCACCAGCAGAGATCCGGCTAGCGTGGACAGGGATACGCAGTATTTT

D gene: -
clone size: many
J gene: TRBJ1-1
V gene: TRBV6-2/TRBV6-3
CDR3 protein: CAGAPDGDTEAFF
CDR3 DNA: TGTGCCGGCGCCCCAGACGGTGACACTGAAGCTTTCTTT

D gene: TRBD1
clone size: -
J gene: TRBJ2-1
V gene: TRBV19
CDR3 protein: CASSTGQAVGEQFF
CDR3 DNA: TGTGCCAGTAGCACGGGACAGGCAGTAGGTGAGCAGTTCTTC

D gene: TRBD1
clone size: -
J gene: TRBJ2-3
V gene: TRBV29-1
CDR3 protein: CSVDRGISTDTQYF
CDR3 DNA: TGCAGCGTTGACAGGGGGATTAGCACAGATACGCAGTATTTT

D gene: -
clone size: many
J gene: TRBJ2-1
V gene: TRBV20-1
CDR3 protein: CSARDRAVSSYNEQFF
CDR3 DNA: TGCAGTGCTAGAGACCGCGCGGTGAGCTCCTACAATGAGCAGTTCTTC

D gene: TRBD2
clone size: -
J gene: TRBJ2-1
V gene: TRBV6-1
CDR3 protein: CASSEMVAGVNEQFF
CDR3 DNA: TGTGCCAGCAGTGAAATGGTAGCGGGAGTGAATGAGCAGTTCTTC

D gene: -
clone size: -
J gene: TRBJ2-2
V gene: TRBV6-5
CDR3 protein: CASSYDSRTPNTGELFF
CDR3 DNA: TGTGCCAGCAGTTACGATTCAAGGACCCCGAACACCGGGGAGCTGTTTTTT

D gene: TRBD2
clone size: few
J gene: TRBJ2-3
V gene: TRBV20-1
CDR3 protein: CSARRGGGGDTQYF
CDR3 DNA: TGCAGTGCTAGGAGGGGCGGGGGGGGGGATACGCAGTATTTT

D gene: TRBD2
clone size: -
J gene: TRBJ2-7
V gene: TRBV18
CDR3 protein: CASSPPGLAGETYEQYF
CDR3 DNA: TGTGCCAGCTCACCACCGGGACTAGCGGGAGAGACCTACGAGCAGTACTTC

D gene: TRBD2
clone size: many
J gene: TRBJ2-5
V gene: TRBV2
CDR3 protein: CASKSGSAGGPWETQYF
CDR3 DNA: TGTGCCAGCAAAAGCGGGAGCGCTGGGGGGCCATGGGAGACCCAGTACTTC

D gene: -
clone size: -
J gene: TRBJ2-7
V gene: TRBV7-9
CDR3 protein: CASSLIVYEQYF
CDR3 DNA: TGTGCCAGCAGCTTAATCGTCTACGAGCAGTACTTC

D gene: -
clone size: few
J gene: TRBJ1-6
V gene: TRBV5-1
CDR3 protein: CASSLSGVKNSPLHF
CDR3 DNA: TGCGCCAGCAGCTTGTCCGGGGTGAAAAATTCACCCCTCCACTTT

D gene: -
clone size: many
J gene: TRBJ2-5
V gene: TRBV2
CDR3 protein: CASSEAVGGQETQYF
CDR3 DNA: TGTGCCAGCAGTGAAGCGGTCGGGGGTCAAGAGACCCAGTACTTC

D gene: -
clone size: many
J gene: TRBJ2-3
V gene: TRBV20-1
CDR3 protein: CRGLGAGTTDTQYF
CDR3 DNA: TGCAGGGGTCTAGGGGCCGGGACCACAGATACGCAGTATTTT

D gene: TRBD2
clone size: -
J gene: TRBJ2-3
V gene: TRBV9
CDR3 protein: CASSGGSGGPFRDTQYF
CDR3 DNA: TGTGCCAGCAGCGGGGGTTCGGGAGGGCCTTTTAGAGATACGCAGTATTTT

D gene: -
clone size: many
J gene: TRBJ2-3
V gene: TRBV7-9
CDR3 protein: CASSLDYRTDTQYF
CDR3 DNA: TGTGCCAGCAGCTTGGACTACCGCACAGATACGCAGTATTTT

D gene: -
clone size: -
J gene: TRBJ1-1
V gene: TRBV9
CDR3 protein: CASSVAPGAPTEAFF
CDR3 DNA: TGTGCCAGCAGCGTAGCCCCCGGGGCCCCCACTGAAGCTTTCTTT

D gene: TRBD2
clone size: many
J gene: TRBJ2-5
V gene: TRBV7-2
CDR3 protein: CASSLTGLAGVETQYF
CDR3 DNA: TGTGCCAGCAGCTTAACGGGACTAGCGGGAGTCGAGACCCAGTACTTC

D gene: -
clone size: -
J gene: TRBJ2-1
V gene: TRBV15
CDR3 protein: CATSSDSYNEQFF
CDR3 DNA: TGTGCCACCAGCAGTGACAGCTACAATGAGCAGTTCTTC

D gene: -
clone size: few
J gene: TRBJ1-5
V gene: TRBV5-1
CDR3 protein: CASSVQGIEGRQPQHF
CDR3 DNA: TGCGCCAGCAGCGTCCAGGGTATCGAAGGGCGTCAGCCCCAGCATTTT

D gene: -
clone size: -
J gene: TRBJ2-5
V gene: TRBV6-2/TRBV6-3
CDR3 protein: CASRNPPLGHLQETQYF
CDR3 DNA: TGTGCCAGCAGAAACCCCCCCCTGGGACACCTCCAAGAGACCCAGTACTTC

D gene: -
clone size: many
J gene: TRBJ2-3
V gene: TRBV2
CDR3 protein: CASAWGDTQYF
CDR3 DNA: TGTGCCAGCGCGTGGGGAGATACGCAGTATTTT

D gene: -
clone size: -
J gene: TRBJ1-5
V gene: TRBV30
CDR3 protein: CAWLYFRGDQPQHF
CDR3 DNA: TGTGCCTGGTTATACTTCCGGGGGGATCAGCCCCAGCATTTT

D gene: -
clone size: many
J gene: TRBJ2-1
V gene: TRBV4-1
CDR3 protein: CASSQDRGTYNEQFF
CDR3 DNA: TGCGCCAGCAGCCAAGACAGGGGCACCTACAATGAGCAGTTCTTC

D gene: -
clone size: few
J gene: TRBJ1-4
V gene: TRBV6-1
CDR3 protein: CASNQGGDEKLFF
CDR3 DNA: TGTGCCAGCAACCAGGGAGGGGATGAAAAACTGTTTTTT

D gene: -
clone size: many
J gene: TRBJ2-3
V gene: TRBV28
CDR3 protein: CASSFVRGGGIMADTQYF
CDR3 DNA: TGTGCCAGCAGTTTTGTGCGAGGTGGCGGGATAATGGCAGATACGCAGTATTTT

D gene: -
clone size: few
J gene: TRBJ1-1
V gene: TRBV30
CDR3 protein: CAWSVVGVGTEAFF
CDR3 DNA: TGTGCCTGGAGTGTTGTGGGAGTAGGGACTGAAGCTTTCTTT

D gene: -
clone size: many
J gene: TRBJ2-1
V gene: TRBV20-1
CDR3 protein: CSASVGSYNEQFF
CDR3 DNA: TGCAGTGCTAGTGTGGGCAGCTACAATGAGCAGTTCTTC

D gene: -
clone size: -
J gene: TRBJ2-5
V gene: TRBV10-3
CDR3 protein: CAINRGYGSQETQYF
CDR3 DNA: TGTGCCATCAATCGTGGTTACGGGAGTCAAGAGACCCAGTACTTC

D gene: -
clone size: few
J gene: TRBJ1-2
V gene: TRBV9
CDR3 protein: CASSVARRRGYTF
CDR3 DNA: TGTGCCAGCAGCGTAGCCCGCCGACGTGGCTACACCTTC

D gene: -
clone size: -
J gene: TRBJ2-1
V gene: TRBV18
CDR3 protein: CASSPRRDDNEQFF
CDR3 DNA: TGTGCCAGCTCACCAAGACGGGATGACAATGAGCAGTTCTTC

D gene: -
clone size: once
J gene: TRBJ2-6
V gene: TRBV12-3/TRBV12-4
CDR3 protein: CASSLTVPSGANVLTF
CDR3 DNA: TGTGCCAGCAGTTTGACAGTCCCCTCTGGGGCCAACGTCCTGACTTTC

D gene: TRBD1
clone size: -
J gene: TRBJ2-3
V gene: TRBV24-1
CDR3 protein: CATSDPRTGTSTDTQYF
CDR3 DNA: TGTGCCACCAGTGATCCCCGGACAGGCACGAGCACAGATACGCAGTATTTT

D gene: TRBD2
clone size: many
J gene: TRBJ2-2
V gene: TRBV4-2
CDR3 protein: CASRGGTTNTGELFF
CDR3 DNA: TGTGCCAGCAGAGGAGGGACTACGAACACCGGGGAGCTGTTTTTT

D gene: -
clone size: many
J gene: TRBJ2-7
V gene: TRBV7-2
CDR3 protein: CASSLGVRPGEQYF
CDR3 DNA: TGTGCCAGCAGCTTAGGTGTCAGACCGGGCGAGCAGTACTTC

D gene: -
clone size: few
J gene: TRBJ2-7
V gene: TRBV10-3
CDR3 protein: CAISQGRSSYEQYF
CDR3 DNA: TGTGCCATCAGCCAAGGGAGGAGCTCCTACGAGCAGTACTTC

D gene: TRBD1
clone size: few
J gene: TRBJ1-5
V gene: TRBV12-3/TRBV12-4
CDR3 protein: CASRGQSDQPQHF
CDR3 DNA: TGTGCCAGCAGGGGACAGAGCGATCAGCCCCAGCATTTT